This T cell receptor (beta chain) is drawn from a study of Graves' ophthalmopathy and Graves' hyperthyroidism. The CDR3 has 13 residues. V lost 6 bases, J lost 5 bases, and 6 bases stayed unmatched. CDR1 and CDR2 from the germline V gene are MDHEN and SYDVKM. PBMCs were density-gradient isolated from about 9.6 ml fresh blood. This clonotype was observed at least ten times. Amplification from RNA transcripts yielded the TCR beta CDR3 regions. HTBI primers primed a first-round RT-PCR, and a second-round multiplex PCR followed. Each CDR3 protein gets one entry after TCRdb re-called the multiplex PCR reads with MiXCR. The sample includes 45,000 to 60,000 distinct CDR3 sequences, less than 65% of them seen just once.

The TCR originated in an adult woman with Graves' ophthalmopathy. The V and J genes are TRBV28 and TRBJ1-2; 7 bases are shared with TRBD1. Sequenced: peripheral blood. CDR3 DNA sequence: TGTGCCAGCAGCGCCGGGACAGCATATGGCTACACCTTC. This codes for CASSAGTAYGYTF.